What follows are 22 T cell receptor beta chains derived from one specimen sequenced in a study of blood T cell repertoires in COVID-19. Sequencing used immunoSEQ multiplex PCR; TCRdb keeps in-frame clones, though not all of them. The data hold about 280,000 clones, with 85% observed a single time. The sample taken for sequencing was peripheral blood. These receptors all stem from a human donor in a cohort sampled during active COVID-19.

The J gene is TRBJ2-7, the V gene TRBV15; possibly TRBD1 for D (5 bases). Germline V gene data show CDR1 as LNHNV and CDR2 as YYDKDF (reference sequence). This CDR3 region has 13 residues. The ends were cut back, 3 bases at V and 4 bases at J, with 10 bases in the middle. The CDR3 DNA is TGTGCCACCAGCAGCAGGGAATGGTACGAGCAGTACTTC. Encoded protein: CATSSREWYEQYF.

This clone was detected only once. The chain joins TRBV12-3 or TRBV12-4 to TRBJ1-5; D remains unclear. The length of the CDR3 is 13 residues. Deletions cut 1 base from V and 5 bases from J, with 6 bases between. CDR3 region: CASSLVQDQPQHF. In DNA form, the CDR3 reads TGTGCCAGCAGTTTAGTTCAGGATCAGCCCCAGCATTTT.

The rearrangement uses TRBV28 and TRBJ1-2, with 9 positions matching TRBD1. The germline V gene has CDR1 MDHEN and CDR2 SYDVKM. With V trimmed by 8 bases and J by 4 bases, 8 bases remained unmatched. The CDR3 runs to 14 residues. CDR3 DNA sequence: TGTGCCAGCTGCCAGGGACAGGGAAGCTATGGCTACACCTTC. As protein: CASCQGQGSYGYTF.

In its sample, this clone was seen once. V and J are TRBV28 and TRBJ2-7, with TRBD2 matching over 7 bases. V lost 9 bases and J lost 6; bases outside the gene matches: 17. Germline V gene sequence: CDR1 MDHEN, CDR2 SYDVKM. The CDR3 is 15 amino acids. Here the CDR3 DNA reads TGTGCCAGTGGGGGGGGAAGGGGACGAGCAGGCGAGCAGTACTTC. Translated: CASGGGRGRAGEQYF.

Worth noting for this clone: This same CDR3 is encoded by further DNA sequences in the sample. V and J are TRBV7-9 and TRBJ1-4; no reliable D call. Germline CDR1 SEHNR, CDR2 FQNEAQ (reference sequence). This CDR3 spans 12 amino acids. V shed 5 bases and J shed 5 bases, with 6 bases lying between them. The CDR3 spells CASSSGNEKLFF. The CDR3 DNA sequence: TGTGCCAGCAGCAGCGGGAATGAAAAACTGTTTTTT. The full variable domain, in which reference TRBV7-9 and TRBJ1-4 provide the parts outside the CDR3, is DTGVSQNPRHKITKRGQNVTFRCDPISEHNRLYWYRQTLGQGPEFLTYFQNEAQLEKSRLLSDRFSAERPKGSFSTLEIQRTEQGDSAMYLCASSSGNEKLFFGSGTQLSVL.

The chain joins TRBV7-3 to TRBJ2-1, with 8 bases aligning to TRBD2. The CDR3 spans 15 residues. The ends lost 5 bases at V and 9 bases at J; junction bases unmatched: 12. Germline lookup yields CDR1 SGHTA and CDR2 FQGTGA. The CDR3 DNA is TGTGCCAGCAGCCCCCAGCCCAGCGGGAGTAGTGAGCAGTTCTTC. Translated: CASSPQPSGSSEQFF.

This chain links TRBV6-5 with TRBJ2-5; 8 positions match TRBD1. V lost 4 bases to trimming and J lost 9 bases; unmatched junction nucleotides: 7. Germline CDR1 reads MNHEY; CDR2 reads SVGAGI. This CDR3 region has 13 residues. This chain's CDR3 is CASSFGQGTSQYF. In DNA form, the CDR3 reads TGTGCCAGCAGTTTCGGACAGGGTACTTCCCAGTACTTC.

The chain combines TRBV3-1 (or the pseudogene TRBV3-2) with TRBJ1-1; maybe TRBD1 (5 bases). The CDR3 has 13 amino acids. Between the trimmed V and J ends, which lost 1 base and 9 bases, there was a span of 12 bases. Germline CDR1 reads LGHDT; CDR2 reads YNNKEL (reference sequence). For the CDR3, the DNA is TGTGCCAGCAGCCAAGCGGGCGCAGGGAAAGCTTTCTTT. This gives the protein CASSQAGAGKAFF.

The rearrangement links TRBV18 to TRBJ2-2; 8 positions agree with TRBD1. Germline V CDR1 and CDR2: KGHSH, LQKENI. This CDR3 is built from 14 residues. V lost 6 bases to trimming and J lost 2 bases; unmatched junction nucleotides: 2. The CDR3 protein is CASSGTGNTGELFF. For the CDR3, the DNA is TGTGCCAGCTCCGGGACAGGAAACACCGGGGAGCTGTTTTTT. Supplemented by reference TRBV18 and TRBJ2-2, the full variable domain reads NAGVMQNPRHLVRRRGQEARLRCSPMKGHSHVYWYRQLPEEGLKFMVYLQKENIIDESGMPKERFSAEFPKEGPSILRIQQVVRGDSAAYFCASSGTGNTGELFFGEGSRLTVL.

The chain combines TRBV4-2 with TRBJ2-1; 10 nucleotides agree with TRBD2. V trimming: 2 bases; J trimming: 7 bases; junction bases outside the gene matches: 5. The germline CDR1 and CDR2 sequences are LGHNA and YNFKEQ. CDR3 size: 15 residues. CDR3 residues: CASSQPSGSGNEQFF. CDR3 bases: TGTGCCAGCAGCCAACCTAGCGGGAGTGGAAATGAGCAGTTCTTC.

This sequence joins TRBV24-1 and TRBJ2-3, with 7 bases aligning to TRBD2. Losses at the gene ends were 5 bases for V and 10 bases for J; bases not matched to a gene: 8. CDR1 and CDR2 from the germline V gene are KGHDR and SFDVKD. This CDR3 is 13 amino acids long. CDR3 DNA: TGTGCCACCAGTGTAGGGAGCGGGGCGGCGCAGTATTTT. Translation: CATSVGSGAAQYF.

CDR3: CASSRAISYEQYF. The CDR3 bases are TGTGCCAGCAGCCGCGCCATCTCCTACGAGCAGTACTTC. The rearrangement links TRBV7-2 to TRBJ2-7; D remains ambiguous. Between the trimmed V and J ends, which lost 5 bases and 0 bases, there was a span of 8 bases. The CDR3 runs to 13 residues. The germline V gene encodes CDR1 SGHTA and CDR2 FQGNSA.

This clone has a single count. The chain couples TRBV2 to TRBJ2-7; 7 bases match TRBD2. From germline, CDR1 is SNHLY and CDR2 FYNNEI. V lost 6 bases, J lost 3 bases, and 5 bases stayed unmatched. CDR3 length equals 13 residues. In DNA form, the CDR3 reads TGTGCCAGCAGAAGCGGGACTTTCTACGAGCAGTACTTC. Residues: CASRSGTFYEQYF. The whole variable domain, filled in from reference TRBV2 and TRBJ2-7, reads EPEVTQTPSHQVTQMGQEVILRCVPISNHLYFYWYRQILGQKVEFLVSFYNNEISEKSEIFDDQFSVERPDGSNFTLKIRSTKLEDSAMYFCASRSGTFYEQYFGPGTRLTVT.

The CDR3 DNA follows: TGTGCCAGCAGCTTCGGAGGGGACCTCTCTGGAAACACCATATATTTT. It specifies CASSFGGDLSGNTIYF. V is TRBV7-9 and J is TRBJ1-3; maybe TRBD1 (5 bases). Trimming removed 3 bases from V and 0 bases from J, with 12 bases in between. The CDR3 totals 16 residues. Germline-derived CDR1 and CDR2 are SEHNR and FQNEAQ (reference sequence).

The gene calls are TRBV7-2 and TRBJ2-1; no definite D call. This CDR3 comprises 13 residues. The germline V and J ends were trimmed by 5 bases and 4 bases, with 9 bases remaining between them. The germline V gene has CDR1 SGHTA and CDR2 FQGNSA. CDR3 loop: CASSPLLYNEQFF. In DNA, the CDR3 is TGTGCCAGCAGCCCCTTACTTTACAATGAGCAGTTCTTC.

The gene calls are TRBV19 and TRBJ1-5; no clear D gene. Per the germline V gene, CDR1 is LNHDA and CDR2 is SQIVND (reference sequence). This CDR3 spans 13 amino acids. V dropped 3 bases and J dropped 6 bases, with 9 bases sitting between them. CDR3 sequence: CASSISSVQPQHF. The DNA for the CDR3 is TGTGCCAGTAGTATCTCTTCAGTTCAGCCCCAGCATTTT.

The chain uses TRBV12-5 and TRBJ1-1; 9 nucleotides agree with TRBD1. Germline values: CDR1 LGHNT, CDR2 FRNRAP. Trimming at V came to 0 bases and at J to 5 bases, leaving 7 bases not matched to a gene. This CDR3 region has 16 residues. This CDR3 reads CASGLVLRDRVTEAFF. The CDR3 nucleotides read TGTGCTAGTGGTTTGGTACTAAGGGACAGGGTGACTGAAGCTTTCTTT.

Here the CDR3 reads CASSLSTDYNEQFF. The DNA for the CDR3 is TGTGCCAGCAGTTTATCGACAGACTACAATGAGCAGTTCTTC. The chain recombines TRBV27 with TRBJ2-1; a possible D gene is TRBD1 (5 bases). V was shortened by 0 bases and J by 3 bases, with 6 bases between the two germline ends. CDR1 MNHEY and CDR2 SMNVEV come from the germline V gene (reference sequence). The CDR3 length is 14 residues.

V and J are TRBV18 and TRBJ2-1; TRBD2 aligns across 7 bases. CDR3 length equals 14 residues. Trimming cost V 6 bases and J 7 bases; bases outside gene matches: 9. Germline V lookup: CDR1 KGHSH, CDR2 LQKENI. The CDR3 region has the DNA TGTGCCAGCTCCCTGGGAGGGTTGAGGAATGAGCAGTTCTTC. It is translated as CASSLGGLRNEQFF.

V usage is TRBV5-1 and J usage is TRBJ2-7; 9 bases are a match to TRBD2. There are 13 residues in the CDR3. The V and J ends lost 6 bases and 3 bases, in that order; junction bases with no gene match: 4. Germline CDR1 reads SGHRS; CDR2 reads YFSETQ. CDR3 DNA sequence: TGCGCCAGCACGACTAGCGGCAACTACGAGCAGTACTTC. Its protein product is CASTTSGNYEQYF. The variable domain in full, with the rest retrieved from reference TRBV5-1 and TRBJ2-7, is KAGVTQTPRYLIKTRGQQVTLSCSPISGHRSVSWYQQTPGQGLQFLFEYFSETQRNKGNFPGRFSGRQFSNSRSEMNVSTLELGDSALYLCASTTSGNYEQYFGPGTRLTVT.

This chain joins TRBV3-1 (or the pseudogene TRBV3-2) and TRBJ2-6; tentative D call: TRBD1 (5 bases). Trimming cost V 2 bases and J 14 bases, with 22 bases left between them. From germline, CDR1 is LGHDT and CDR2 YNNKEL (reference sequence). CDR3 length: 16 amino acids. The CDR3 region is CASSQRFQGPFLLLTF. Here the CDR3 DNA reads TGTGCCAGCAGCCAAAGGTTTCAGGGCCCCTTTCTCCTCCTGACTTTC.

V gene TRBV7-3 combines with J gene TRBJ1-1; D is uncertain. Trimming pared 5 bases from V and 2 bases from J, leaving 9 bases between. The CDR3 loop spans 13 amino acids. From germline, CDR1 is SGHTA and CDR2 FQGTGA. In DNA form, the CDR3 reads TGTGCCAGCAGCCCGGGAGCAAACACTGAAGCTTTCTTT. It specifies CASSPGANTEAFF.